This TCR beta chain was observed in a study of cytomegalovirus exposure and HLA in healthy donors (dated by TCRdb to between 2016 and 2019). A note on the overall study: According to an earlier analysis of 587 of the donors, about 179 million T cells yielded 95 million to 140 million unique TCR beta sequences and 276 Gb of sequence data. An early release that covered roughly 600 HLA-typed donors contained approximately 320 gigabases of sequencing data and 70 million to 100 million unique TCR sequences. The genetic ancestry cluster associated with self-reported Caucasian donors included about 81% of the roughly 390 genotyped donors. The study aimed to test whether signatures of past pathogen exposure could be identified by cataloging public T cell receptors. Using immunosequencing, the study profiled T cell repertoires from fewer than 850 subjects and related those repertoires to cytomegalovirus serostatus. Besides the first cohort of 666 subjects, a separate validation cohort made up of roughly 120 different subjects was used. To predict cytomegalovirus infection status, the study brought together high-throughput TCR immunosequencing, statistical association of individual TCRs with disease status, and machine learning. A later analysis re-examined previously published TCR beta repertoires from 600 to 700 donors and added high-resolution HLA genotyping to investigate patterns of TCR occurrence. Rather than using new phenotypic data, the later analysis identified candidate immune exposures from TCR beta sequences and from how often those sequences occurred across donors. An earlier analysis of 587 of the donors applied high-throughput TCR beta sequencing to assess whether each TCR beta V gene segment acted as functional or pseudogenic. Donor age, sex, ethnicity and CMV serostatus were compiled alongside the repertoire data. A later genetic analysis took genome-wide SNP genotypes for about 55% of the 666 donors and used that subset as a discovery cohort. All discovery cohort repertoires had been generated using a single sequencing platform. HLA typing covered class I and class II loci at four-digit resolution. The number of typed donors differed by locus: roughly 629-640 for A, B, C, DRB1 and DQB1; 522 for DQA1; about 600 for DPA1; and some 450 for DPB1. A handful of DR-DQ haplotypes were handled as single units for association and clustering because linkage in the cohort was strong. Among a few hundred genotyped donors of the cohort, an average of around 240,000 unique TCR beta nucleotide sequences were sequenced per donor, approximately 20% of them non-productive. The full study reports these points: The study gave a list of about 150 TCR beta chains associated with cytomegalovirus. An association between a missense DCLRE1C variant and V-gene and J-gene trimming of TCR beta chains was found in a later genetic analysis and replicated in an independent cohort. In both the original and validation cohorts, the classifier was reported to diagnose cytomegalovirus status with high specificity and sensitivity. Most CMV-associated TCR beta chains appeared to be HLA-restricted in a later analysis, and the HLA associations seemed to be driven largely by CMV exposure. A further reported finding was that TCR beta sequences accurately predicted the HLA-A and HLA-B alleles for most subjects in the first cohort. Because some donors lacked HLA typing at each locus, the association tests relied only on the typed subset. Linkage disequilibrium might explain the correlated functional status among segregating V segments, but an unknown experimental factor could not be excluded. Some IMGT-functional V segments, including TRBV6-2 and TRBV6-3, could not be told apart with the 87-base-pair reads, so those segments were excluded. It was suggested by the authors that the approach could potentially be generalized to other disease states and immunological phenotypes. Presence/absence analyses assumed roughly uniform sequencing depth across donors, an assumption that may not hold. While some public TCRs were present in many individuals, most TCR sequences turned up only very rarely across donors. Immune exposure information for the cohort was limited to CMV serostatus. This cohort had only TCR beta chains sequenced, and the lack of alpha or paired-chain data limited which features could be detected. The earlier analysis of 587 of the donors excluded roughly 17 rarely observed V segments, including chromosome 9 orphons, because counts were too low. When HLA alleles, especially DR and DQ, strongly co-occurred, TCR associations were difficult to assign to individual alleles. According to a later analysis, TCR association rates differed among HLA loci, with DRB1 alleles showing the most associated TCRs and HLA-C alleles showing the fewest. At a false discovery rate of 0.05, a later analysis linked about 17,000 TCR beta sequences to specific HLA alleles. According to a later analysis, parvovirus B19, influenza, CMV and Epstein-Barr virus appeared linked to several top co-occurrence clusters. Broadly in line with IMGT annotations, most TCR beta V segments showed up in productive rearrangements about 87% or about 30% of the time in an earlier analysis of approximately 640 of the donors. A later genetic analysis reported fewer N-insertions in productive TCRs among donors in an Asian-associated ancestry cluster than the approximately 700-donor mean. The sequencing pipeline was judged likely to have produced a cluster of highly shared sequence variants as a technical artifact. In a later analysis, HLA-associated TCR beta chains showed more clonal expansion and lower generation probabilities than non-associated chains that were equally common. In vitro tests confirmed that three of the cytomegalovirus-associated TCR beta chains recognize cytomegalovirus antigens.

The cohort consisted of hundreds of healthy bone marrow donors. At the time of sampling, all cohort members were nominally healthy, though unrecorded immune exposures were likely present. The donor tested CMV seronegative, placing the donor among the 350 or so seronegative members of the cohort. Each donor provided a peripheral blood sample, and peripheral blood mononuclear cells were used for TCR beta sequencing. Genomic DNA extraction from the blood cell samples was performed with the Qiagen DNeasy Blood Extraction Kit. The receptor library was made with the immunoSEQ multiplex PCR assay. A mixture of 60 forward primers for TCR Vbeta segments and 13 reverse primers for TCR Jbeta segments was used in the multiplex PCR. The CDR3 region of rearranged TCR beta genes was amplified from genomic DNA with a multiplex PCR assay. The Illumina HiSeq System was used to sequence the amplified TCR beta libraries as 87-base-pair reads. The study's processing was this. Across the 600 to 700 repertoires, a later analysis counted tens of millions of unique TCR beta chains, some 11 million of which were shared by at least two donors. A nearest-neighbor algorithm error-corrected the raw reads and collapsed the reads into unique sequences, merging closely related sequences to remove PCR and sequencing errors. To assign V, D and J gene segments, CDR3 sequences were aligned to IMGT reference sequences. For a sequence to be retained, at least a six-nucleotide match to both a V gene segment and a J gene segment was required. A rearrangement counted as productive if the CDR3 had no stop codons and remained in frame with V and J, and every other rearrangement counted as non-productive. CDR3 was defined by IMGT convention, running from the second conserved V-encoded cysteine to the conserved J-encoded phenylalanine. The earlier analysis of 587 of the donors excluded sequences that lacked an unambiguous match to a single V gene segment. In an earlier analysis of several hundred of the donors, V segments were called functional above 56.7% productive rearrangements and were called segregating when the between-donor standard deviation exceeded 5%. A statistical classification framework was built to diagnose cytomegalovirus status from the catalog of TCR beta chain sequences. In a later analysis, TCR nucleotide sequences were compared against IMGT/GENE-DB human TR gene sequences so that V and J genes could be assigned. A later analysis assigned CDR3 sequences and most-parsimonious VDJ recombination scenarios with the TCRdist pipeline. A later analysis defined each TCR beta chain by its CDR3 amino acid sequence plus V-gene family, and excluded reads lacking a unique V-gene family. To address suspected cross-contamination and a sequencing artifact, a later analysis removed 592 highly shared, low-generation-probability nucleotide sequences. A later analysis calculated a clonal expansion index for each public chain from normalized within-repertoire ranks of inferred template counts. A later analysis computed generation probabilities with a VDJ recombination model fitted to out-of-frame rearrangements, and checked the results against IGoR. A later analysis scored TCR-TCR, TCR-HLA and TCR-CMV co-occurrence with hypergeometric tests, applying a repertoire-size bias correction to TCR pairs. In a later analysis, false discovery rates were estimated by permuting HLA or CMV assignments 20 times. In a later analysis, co-occurring TCRs were grouped using DBSCAN, with TCRdist sequence similarity added in when clustering inside HLA-allele-positive subsets. Repertoires with fewer than 30,000 or more than 120,000 public chains were left out of co-occurrence clustering, as were five repertoires with anomalous nucleotide sharing. TCRdb re-hosts the immuneACCESS table, in-frame sequences only. Its copies lack some clones; in the studies checked, an unresolved V gene accounts for under half of them, and the cause for the rest is not known. V and J calls and clone size are as listed in that table; D and trimming were resolved from the DNA. For this sample there are about 200,000 clones; 65% to 80% appear just once. The ten largest clones represent 0.2% to 0.25% of the sample.

A single count supports this clone. The specificity of this receptor is unknown. Qualities for individual bases were not recorded, and no much larger clone is one base off. From the germline V gene (reference sequence), CDR1 is PRHDT and CDR2 is FYEKMQ. The CDR3 sequence holds 16 residues, the cysteine and phenylalanine included. The sequence is cut down to CDR3 DNA, 48 bases in frame from base 1. The trim is 1 base for V and 4 bases for J, with a gap of 13 bases between the germline ends. The specimen sequenced was PBMCs. Recombination connected TRBV13 to TRBJ2-2, and perhaps TRBD2 as D gene, on 7 matching bases. This TCR came from a girl aged 2 to 9 in good health and CMV-seronegative. The CDR3 region: CASSLASGGLTGELFF. The nucleotides are TGTGCCAGCAGCTTAGCTTCCGGGGGGCTCACCGGGGAGCTGTTTTTT.